This T cell receptor (beta chain) was identified during a study of T cells in Graves' hyperthyroidism and ophthalmopathy. V shed 2 bases and J 9 bases; nucleotides not matched to a gene: 8. CDR1 SGHTA and CDR2 FQGNSA come from the germline V gene. CDR3 length equals 15 residues. TCR beta CDR3 sequences were amplified from RNA transcripts. A set of HTBI primers served as the primers for a first-round RT-PCR of the TCR CDR3. TCRdb called the multiplex PCR reads again in MiXCR, with one record for every CDR3 protein. The sample holds around 250,000 distinct CDR3 sequences, roughly 15% seen once. The sequence derives from a woman in her 40s with Graves' hyperthyroidism that later progressed to Graves' ophthalmopathy. Material for sequencing was blood. The rearrangement links TRBV7-2 to TRBJ2-2, with 8 positions matching TRBD1. In DNA form, the CDR3 reads TGTGCCAGCAGCTTACCCCGGACAGGGAGCCGGGAGCTGTTTTTT. This sequence encodes CASSLPRTGSRELFF. Using reference TRBV7-2 and TRBJ2-2 for the parts outside the CDR3, the full variable domain is GAGVSQSPSNKVTEKGKDVELRCDPISGHTALYWYRQSLGQGLEFLIYFQGNSAPDKSGLPSDRFSAERTGGSVSTLTIQRTQQEDSAVYLCASSLPRTGSRELFFGEGSRLTVL.